The 30 T cell receptor beta chains listed next were all sequenced from one sample in a study of blood T cells in healthy people across ages. Then a second PCR, running about 7 to 11 cycles, was carried out with a sample-barcoded 5' primer and a J-beta primer mix. TCRdb reanalysed the 5' RACE reads using MiXCR and keeps one entry per CDR3 protein. Of 1.4 million to 1.5 million distinct CDR3 sequences listed, roughly 40% are singletons. The sequencing sample was made of blood. These receptors were collected from a young woman in good health.

Only a few counts were recorded for this clonotype. The rearrangement joins TRBV4-1 to TRBJ2-1, with D possibly matching TRBD2 (6 bases). Trimming removed 6 bases at V and 7 bases at J, with 22 bases between. The CDR3 runs to 16 residues. Per the germline V gene, CDR1 is MGHRA and CDR2 is YSYEKL. The CDR3 DNA reads TGCGCCAGCAGTTTGTCTGGCGGGATATTTGCAAATGAGCAGTTCTTC. Translated: CASSLSGGIFANEQFF.

This clonotype occurred a few times. The V and J genes are TRBV7-2 and TRBJ1-2; 8 bases line up with TRBD1. The germline gives CDR1 SGHTA, CDR2 FQGNSA. The ends lost 5 bases at V and 6 bases at J; junction bases unmatched: 5. CDR3 size: 13 residues. The chain's CDR3 is CASSPTGVHGYTF. In DNA, the CDR3 is TGTGCCAGCAGCCCGACAGGGGTCCATGGCTACACCTTC.

This clonotype turned up a few times. V gene TRBV5-1 combines with J gene TRBJ2-7; D unresolved. Trimming removed 0 bases at V and 3 bases at J, with 13 bases between. CDR3 size: 15 residues. Germline V gives CDR1 SGHRS, CDR2 YFSETQ. The CDR3 sequence is CASSLEILGDYEQYF. The CDR3 DNA sequence: TGCGCCAGCAGCTTGGAAATTTTGGGTGACTACGAGCAGTACTTC.

This clonotype was seen repeatedly, ten times or more. The V gene is TRBV11-2, the J gene TRBJ2-7; tentative D call: TRBD1 (5 bases). The CDR3 sequence is 14 residues long. Trimming took 1 base from V and 2 from J, leaving 9 bases between them. The V gene's germline CDR1 is SGHAT and CDR2 FQNNGV. CDR3 nucleotide sequence: TGTGCCAGCAGCTTAGGTCCAGGGACCTACGAGCAGTACTTC. Translated: CASSLGPGTYEQYF.

The V call is TRBV12-3 or TRBV12-4, the J call TRBJ2-3; 7 bases match TRBD1. V was clipped by 8 bases and J by 2 bases; unmatched bases: 1. The CDR3 spans 12 residues. CDR3 region: CASDRATDTQYF. CDR3 DNA: TGTGCCAGCGACAGGGCCACAGATACGCAGTATTTT.

The genes are TRBV7-9 and TRBJ2-1; 12 positions match TRBD2. The CDR3 has 16 residues. The germline V gene has CDR1 SEHNR and CDR2 FQNEAQ (reference sequence). After removal of 0 bases from V and 8 bases from J, the junction contained 5 bases not matched to a gene. CDR3 region: CASSLAWPSGRDEQFF. The CDR3 DNA sequence: TGTGCCAGCAGCTTAGCGTGGCCTAGCGGGAGGGATGAGCAGTTCTTC. The full variable domain, rest sourced from reference TRBV7-9 and TRBJ2-1, is DTGVSQNPRHKITKRGQNVTFRCDPISEHNRLYWYRQTLGQGPEFLTYFQNEAQLEKSRLLSDRFSAERPKGSFSTLEIQRTEQGDSAMYLCASSLAWPSGRDEQFFGPGTRLTVL.

Remarks on this clonotype: At one boundary the junction diverges from the germline segment, which might be a read error. V and J are TRBV7-2 and TRBJ2-7; D gene uncertain. CDR1 is SGHTA, CDR2 FQGNSA, per germline. This CDR3 region has 12 residues. The CDR3 sequence is CAISLDQYEQYF. The CDR3 DNA sequence: TGTGCCATCAGCCTAGACCAATACGAGCAGTACTTC.

This chain uses TRBV29-1 with TRBJ1-2; D may be TRBD1 (6 bases). V was pared by 7 bases and J by 2 bases, with 20 bases between. From germline, CDR1 is SQVTM and CDR2 ANQGSEA. The CDR3 sequence is 15 residues long. The CDR3 is CSESRGSSDNYGYTF. The CDR3 DNA reads TGCAGCGAGTCCAGGGGATCTTCAGACAACTATGGCTACACCTTC.

The V and J genes are TRBV7-8 and TRBJ2-7; TRBD1 matches 8 bases. This CDR3 is built from 16 residues. With 3 bases clipped from V and 5 bases from J, the junction kept 12 bases outside the gene matches. CDR1 is SGHVS, CDR2 FQNEAQ, per germline. CDR3 residues: CASSFGQGSGGDEQYF. The CDR3 nucleotides read TGTGCCAGCAGCTTTGGACAGGGAAGCGGTGGGGACGAGCAGTACTTC.

The chain links TRBV12-3 or TRBV12-4 to TRBJ1-2, with 8 bases that match TRBD1. The CDR3 length is 16 residues. With V trimmed by 6 bases and J by 2 bases, 11 bases remained unmatched. The chain's CDR3 is CASSRKTGVKNYGYTF. Written as DNA, the CDR3 is TGTGCCAGCAGCCGGAAGACAGGGGTTAAGAACTATGGCTACACCTTC.

The chain recombines TRBV27 with TRBJ2-7; D gene ambiguous. From germline, CDR1 is MNHEY and CDR2 SMNVEV (reference sequence). The CDR3 is 13 amino acids. V was cut by 8 bases and J by 4 bases, with 15 bases left in between. CDR3 loop: CASGLLENYEQYF. In DNA form, the CDR3 reads TGTGCCAGCGGGCTCTTAGAAAATTACGAGCAGTACTTC.

The chain has TRBV5-1 and TRBJ2-1; D is possibly TRBD2 (7 bases). V lost 4 bases and J 4 bases, leaving 15 bases between the germline ends. This CDR3 contains 15 residues. Germline loops: CDR1 SGHRS, CDR2 YFSETQ. DNA of the CDR3: TGCGCCAGCAGCACAGGGACTACCGCTTACAATGAGCAGTTCTTC. Translated, it gives CASSTGTTAYNEQFF.

The chain links TRBV12-3 or TRBV12-4 to TRBJ1-2; D gene ambiguous. This CDR3 comprises 15 residues. Trimming pared 2 bases from V and 7 bases from J, leaving 17 bases between. The CDR3 nucleotides read TGTGCCAGCAGTTTATACGGCGTAAAAGGGTTTGGCTACACCTTC. Amino acids: CASSLYGVKGFGYTF.

V is TRBV28 and J is TRBJ2-2, with D perhaps TRBD2 (5 bases). The CDR3 totals 15 residues. The V gene lost 5 bases and the J gene lost 6 bases, with 16 bases spanning the gap. Germline lookup yields CDR1 MDHEN and CDR2 SYDVKM. CDR3 bases: TGTGCCAGCAGTCTCCCGACGGGAAACGCCGGGGAGCTGTTTTTT. It yields the protein CASSLPTGNAGELFF. Based on the CDR3 plus reference TRBV28 and TRBJ2-2, the full variable domain is DVKVTQSSRYLVKRTGEKVFLECVQDMDHENMFWYRQDPGLGLRLIYFSYDVKMKEKGDIPEGYSVSREKKERFSLILESASTNQTSMYLCASSLPTGNAGELFFGEGSRLTVL.

This clonotype was seen just once. The chain uses TRBV21-1 and TRBJ1-2; TRBD1 reflects the table's D call only, with no check against the DNA. TRBV21-1 is noted as a pseudogene. The CDR3 extends over 19 amino acids. The DNA for the CDR3 is TGTGCCAGCAGCGTACGAACGAAGGACAGGGAGAATAAGGACTATGGCTACACCTTC. It specifies CASSVRTKDRENKDYGYTF.

The chain uses TRBV4-1 and TRBJ1-1, with 8 nucleotides matching TRBD1. There are 13 residues in the CDR3. CDR1 and CDR2 (germline): MGHRA, YSYEKL. The ends lost 1 base at V and 7 bases at J; junction bases unmatched: 2. CDR3 nucleotide sequence: TGCGCCAGCAGCCAAGGACAGGGGTATGAAGCTTTCTTT. Translated, it gives CASSQGQGYEAFF.

The rearrangement links TRBV3-1 to TRBJ2-7, with D perhaps TRBD2 (6 bases). This CDR3 is 19 amino acids long. V shed 2 bases and J shed 0 bases, with 23 bases lying between them. The V gene's germline CDR1 is LGHDT and CDR2 YNNKEL (reference sequence). In nucleotides, the CDR3 is TGTGCCAGCAGCCAACGGGGAGTTGGGGGAGGCCGGAGCTCCTACGAGCAGTACTTC. Its translation: CASSQRGVGGGRSSYEQYF.

The chain combines TRBV5-1 with TRBJ2-3; 9 bases are shared with TRBD2. The CDR3 contains 15 residues. The germline CDR1 and CDR2 sequences are SGHRS and YFSETQ. V dropped 4 bases and J dropped 4; count of bases not matched to a gene: 7. The CDR3 sequence: CASSTSAGGADTQYF. CDR3 DNA sequence: TGCGCCAGCAGCACCTCAGCGGGGGGTGCAGATACGCAGTATTTT.

The rearrangement uses TRBV16 and TRBJ1-2, with 10 bases identical to TRBD1. This CDR3 contains 16 residues. V was pared by 0 bases and J by 4 bases, with 5 bases of the junction left unmatched. Per the germline V gene, CDR1 is KGHSY and CDR2 is FQNENV. The CDR3 here is CASSQSVTGGGYGYTF. DNA of the CDR3: TGTGCCAGCAGCCAATCTGTGACAGGGGGCGGCTATGGCTACACCTTC. The variable domain in full, with the rest retrieved from reference TRBV16 and TRBJ1-2, is GEEVAQTPKHLVRGEGQKAKLYCAPIKGHSYVFWYQQVLKNEFKFLISFQNENVFDETGMPKERFSAKCLPNSPCSLEIQATKLEDSAVYFCASSQSVTGGGYGYTFGSGTRLTVV.

The chain joins TRBV7-4 to TRBJ1-2; TRBD1 is a possible D gene (6 bases). CDR1 is SGHVT and CDR2 is SQSDAQ in the germline V gene. V was pared by 3 bases and J by 4 bases, with 9 bases between. This CDR3 region has 13 residues. CDR3 sequence reads: CASSFWGLYGYTF. The CDR3 nucleotides read TGTGCCAGCAGCTTCTGGGGGCTCTATGGCTACACCTTC.

The gene calls are TRBV29-1 and TRBJ1-1; tentative D call: TRBD1 (5 bases). Germline V gives CDR1 SQVTM, CDR2 ANQGSEA. Trimming took off 7 bases at V and 5 bases at J, with 17 bases between the two ends. The CDR3 runs 13 residues. The CDR3 DNA reads TGCAGCGACCCAGATCCAGGGTGTACTGAAGCTTTCTTT. It yields the protein CSDPDPGCTEAFF.

The V and J genes are TRBV25-1 and TRBJ2-3, with D maybe TRBD2 (6 bases). The CDR3 has 13 amino acids. The V gene's germline CDR1 is MGHDK and CDR2 SYGVNS. V was trimmed by 6 bases and J by 5 bases, leaving 12 bases between them. DNA of the CDR3: TGTGCCAGCAGCGGGGGTTCGGTAGATACGCAGTATTTT. Its protein product is CASSGGSVDTQYF.

The chain couples TRBV5-1 to TRBJ2-3; 7 bases map to TRBD1. Germline CDR1 and CDR2: SGHRS and YFSETQ. This CDR3 is built from 17 residues. Unmatched junction bases numbered 9, after V lost 0 bases and J lost 2 bases. The CDR3 DNA reads as TGCGCCAGCAGCTTGGGGACGACAGGGTCCCTCACAGATACGCAGTATTTT. As protein: CASSLGTTGSLTDTQYF.

CDR3 region: CASSEGGRARNEQFF. For the CDR3, the DNA is TGTGCCAGCAGTGAGGGCGGGAGGGCCAGGAATGAGCAGTTCTTC. V gene TRBV2 combines with J gene TRBJ2-1; 9 positions match TRBD2. CDR1 SNHLY and CDR2 FYNNEI come from the germline V gene. This CDR3 region has 15 residues. J gave up 7 bases and V 3 bases, and 7 bases lay outside the gene matches.

The sample holds a few counts of this clonotype. This sequence joins TRBV29-1 and TRBJ2-1; D is perhaps TRBD1 or TRBD2 (6 bases each). Germline assignment: CDR1 SQVTM and CDR2 ANQGSEA. This CDR3 has 12 residues. The V end lost 6 bases, the J end lost 8 bases, and 14 bases lay between the germline ends. The CDR3 sequence: CSVSKGGDEQFF. In nucleotides, the CDR3 is TGCAGCGTCTCAAAGGGGGGCGATGAGCAGTTCTTC.

The chain is built from TRBV27 and TRBJ2-1, with D perhaps matching TRBD1 or TRBD2 (6 bases each). The CDR3 runs 14 residues. The V and J ends lost 6 bases and 7 bases respectively, with 16 bases between them. CDR1 and CDR2 from the germline V gene are MNHEY and SMNVEV (reference sequence). In DNA form, the CDR3 reads TGTGCCAGCAGACGTAGCGGAGGGGGTAATGAGCAGTTCTTC. It yields the protein CASRRSGGGNEQFF.

The chain carries TRBV12-3 or TRBV12-4 and TRBJ2-5; D unresolved. V was pared by 3 bases and J by 5 bases, with 22 bases between. The CDR3 is made up of 17 amino acids. As DNA, the CDR3 is TGTGCCAGCAGTTTCGGGCGGTCTCCTTTGTCCCAGGAGACCCAGTACTTC. Its translation: CASSFGRSPLSQETQYF.

This clonotype is a singleton in its sample. J is TRBJ1-3 and V is TRBV20-1, with D maybe TRBD1 (5 bases). Germline-derived CDR1 and CDR2 are DFQATT and SNEGSKA (reference sequence). This CDR3 region has 12 residues. Trimming took off 0 bases at V and 8 bases at J, with 8 bases between the two ends. The CDR3 reads CSARDQGYTIYF. DNA for the CDR3: TGCAGTGCTAGAGATCAGGGATACACCATATATTTT.

The chain carries TRBV3-1 and TRBJ1-1; tentatively, D is TRBD1 (5 bases). The CDR3 is made up of 15 amino acids. The germline CDR1 and CDR2 sequences are LGHDT and YNNKEL (reference sequence). V lost 5 bases to trimming and J lost 4 bases, with 17 bases between them. The CDR3 nucleotides read TGTGCCAGCAGCTCTCCGTCTCAGGGACCCACTGAAGCTTTCTTT. Protein: CASSSPSQGPTEAFF.

The genes are TRBV12-3 or TRBV12-4 and TRBJ2-3, with 10 bases matching TRBD1. V gave up 6 bases and J gave up 3 bases; unmatched junction bases: 6. The CDR3 length is 15 residues. The CDR3 coding sequence is TGTGCCAGCAGAGGGGACAGGGGAAAGACAGATACGCAGTATTTT. This encodes CASRGDRGKTDTQYF.